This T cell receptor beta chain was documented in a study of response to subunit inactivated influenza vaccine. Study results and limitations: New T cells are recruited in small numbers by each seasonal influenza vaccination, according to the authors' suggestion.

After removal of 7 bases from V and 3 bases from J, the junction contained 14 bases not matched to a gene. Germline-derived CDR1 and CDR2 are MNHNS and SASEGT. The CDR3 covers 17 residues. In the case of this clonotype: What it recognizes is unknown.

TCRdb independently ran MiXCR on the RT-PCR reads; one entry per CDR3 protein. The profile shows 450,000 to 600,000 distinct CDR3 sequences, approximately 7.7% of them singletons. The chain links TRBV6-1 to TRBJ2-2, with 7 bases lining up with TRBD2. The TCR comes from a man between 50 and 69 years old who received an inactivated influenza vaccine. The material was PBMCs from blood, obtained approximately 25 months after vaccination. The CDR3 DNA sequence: TGTGCCAGCACAAGAGAGCTAGGGCGGGGGTACACCGGGGAGCTGTTTTTT. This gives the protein CASTRELGRGYTGELFF.